The next 11 T cell receptor beta chains were all read from a single sample in a study of read filtering for tumor transcriptome and immune sequencing. This library used approximately 0.4 ug RNA and molecular barcoded adaptors spanning alpha/delta and beta/gamma chains. MiXCR, applied by TCRdb to the reads, yields one record per CDR3 protein. The data hold roughly 130,000 distinct CDR3 sequences, with 10% to 15% observed a single time. Sequenced: a population of CD138-negative cells sorted from bone marrow. These receptors all come from a donor aged 40 or older with multiple myeloma.

In the case of this clonotype: A much larger clone lies a single base off, so this may be a read error. The chain couples TRBV5-6 to TRBJ2-7; 8 nucleotides agree with TRBD2. CDR3 length equals 16 residues. The germline V gene has CDR1 SGHDT and CDR2 YYEEEE. V lost 4 bases, J lost 0 bases, and 9 bases stayed unmatched. CDR3 loop: CASSQGGRGGSYEQYF. CDR3 DNA sequence: TGTGCCAGCAGCCAAGGCGGCCGGGGGGGCTCCTACGAGCAGTACTTC. The full variable domain, its missing parts supplied by reference TRBV5-6 and TRBJ2-7, is DAGVTQSPTHLIKTRGQQVTLRCSPKSGHDTVSWYQQALGQGPQFIFQYYEEEERQRGNFPDRFSGHQFPNYSSELNVNALLLGDSALYLCASSQGGRGGSYEQYFGPGTRLTVT.

This chain uses TRBV7-9 with TRBJ1-1; no clear D gene. The CDR3 runs to 14 residues. Trimming left V 1 base short and J 0 bases short, with 6 bases between. Germline values: CDR1 SEHNR, CDR2 FQNEAQ (reference sequence). The CDR3 reads CASSLGSMNTEAFF. CDR3 coding DNA: TGTGCCAGCAGCTTAGGGAGTATGAACACTGAAGCTTTCTTT. The whole variable domain, filled in from reference TRBV7-9 and TRBJ1-1, reads DTGVSQNPRHKITKRGQNVTFRCDPISEHNRLYWYRQTLGQGPEFLTYFQNEAQLEKSRLLSDRFSAERPKGSFSTLEIQRTEQGDSAMYLCASSLGSMNTEAFFGQGTRLTVV.

This clonotype was seen repeatedly, ten times or more. The V call is TRBV12-3 or TRBV12-4, the J call TRBJ2-5; 9 nucleotides line up with TRBD2. CDR3 length: 15 amino acids. V dropped 3 bases and J dropped 1; count of bases not matched to a gene: 3. The CDR3 spells CASSFLAGPQETQYF. The CDR3 DNA reads as TGTGCCAGCAGTTTTCTAGCGGGACCCCAAGAGACCCAGTACTTC.

This clonotype was seen repeatedly, ten times or more. V usage is TRBV5-1 and J usage is TRBJ2-5; 8 bases match TRBD2. The CDR3 is made up of 13 amino acids. In germline, CDR1 is SGHRS, CDR2 YFSETQ. Trimming removed 7 bases from V and 2 bases from J; junction bases left unmatched: 4. The CDR3 sequence is CASRGGFQETQYF. Here the CDR3 DNA reads TGCGCCAGCCGCGGGGGGTTTCAAGAGACCCAGTACTTC.

This clonotype was observed many times. This chain uses TRBV5-1 with TRBJ2-4, with 7 bases aligning to TRBD2. Trimming at V came to 2 bases and at J to 8 bases, leaving 16 bases not matched to a gene. Germline V CDR1 and CDR2: SGHRS, YFSETQ. The CDR3 totals 17 residues. CDR3 nucleotide sequence: TGCGCCAGCAGCTTTGGGAGGGGCGAGTTCGCCGCGGACATTCAGTACTTC. It translates to CASSFGRGEFAADIQYF.

In this sample, this clonotype turned up many times. This sequence joins TRBV18 and TRBJ2-1, with D uncertain. CDR1 is KGHSH and CDR2 is LQKENI in the germline V gene. The germline V and J ends were trimmed by 2 bases and 5 bases, with 7 bases remaining between them. The CDR3 covers 13 residues. The CDR3 loop reads CASSPTEHNEQFF. Here the CDR3 DNA reads TGTGCCAGCTCACCAACAGAGCACAATGAGCAGTTCTTC.

This chain connects TRBV7-3 to TRBJ2-5; TRBD2 is a possible D gene (6 bases). The CDR3 is 15 amino acids. The V and J ends lost 2 bases and 5 bases respectively, with 15 bases between them. CDR1 and CDR2 (germline): SGHTA, FQGTGA. CDR3 protein: CASSLSGDRGETQYF. The CDR3 bases are TGTGCCAGCAGCTTATCGGGGGACCGGGGGGAGACCCAGTACTTC.

For this clonotype: This may come from a read error, since a much larger clone is one base off. This rearrangement joins TRBV7-3 to TRBJ2-2; D is possibly TRBD1 or TRBD2 (5 bases each). Germline CDR1 is SGHTA and CDR2 is FQGTGA. There are 15 residues in the CDR3. CDR3: CASRPPGTNTGKLFF. DNA of the CDR3: TGTGCCAGCAGGCCTCCCGGGACGAACACCGGGAAGCTGTTTTTT.

As concerns this clonotype: This may come from a read error, since a much larger clone is one base off. V usage is TRBV5-1 and J usage is TRBJ1-1; TRBD1 matches 7 bases. The germline CDR1 and CDR2 sequences are SGHRS and YFSETQ. The V and J ends lost 0 bases and 4 bases, in that order; junction bases with no gene match: 9. CDR3 length equals 16 residues. CDR3: CASSLGDQGGSTEAFF. The CDR3 coding sequence is TGCGCCAGCAGCTTGGGGGATCAGGGGGGAAGCACTGAAGCTTTCTTT.

This clonotype showed up many times. The chain uses TRBV14 and TRBJ1-1; D is possibly TRBD1 (5 bases). Germline V gives CDR1 SGHDN, CDR2 FVKESK. The CDR3 runs to 16 residues. Trimming removed 1 base at V and 0 bases at J, with 12 bases between. DNA for the CDR3: TGTGCCAGCAGCCAAGGACAAGGGGAGGTGAACACTGAAGCTTTCTTT. Its translation is CASSQGQGEVNTEAFF.

With respect to this clonotype: A much larger clone lies a single base off, so this may be a read error. This chain links TRBV5-1 with TRBJ2-1; D possibly corresponds to TRBD1 (5 bases). Germline V CDR1 and CDR2: SGHRS, YFSETQ. The CDR3 runs 14 residues. The CDR3 DNA sequence: TGCGCCAGCAGCTTGCTGGACGTGGACAATGGGCAGTTCTTC. Its protein is CASSLLDVDNGQFF.